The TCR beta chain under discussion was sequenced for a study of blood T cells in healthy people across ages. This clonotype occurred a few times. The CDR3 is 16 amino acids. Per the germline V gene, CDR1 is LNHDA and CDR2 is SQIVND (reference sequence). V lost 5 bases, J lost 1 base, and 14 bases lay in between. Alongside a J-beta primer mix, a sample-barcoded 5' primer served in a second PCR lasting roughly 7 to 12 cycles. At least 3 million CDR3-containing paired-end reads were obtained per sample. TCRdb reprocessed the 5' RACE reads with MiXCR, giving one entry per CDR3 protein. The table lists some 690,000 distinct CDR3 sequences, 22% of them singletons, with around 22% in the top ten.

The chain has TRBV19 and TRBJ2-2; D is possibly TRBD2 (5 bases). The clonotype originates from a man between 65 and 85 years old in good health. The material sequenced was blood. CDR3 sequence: CASSREGLLNTGELFF. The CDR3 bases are TGTGCCAGTAGTCGGGAAGGGCTCTTGAACACCGGGGAGCTGTTTTTT.